Listed below are T cell receptor beta chains from one sample, sequenced in a study of blood T cells in healthy people across ages. TCRdb passed the 5' RACE reads through MiXCR, listing each CDR3 protein once. The sample includes about a million distinct CDR3 sequences, around two fifths of them seen just once. Sequencing used blood. These receptors all come from a man aged 18-30 years in good health. CDR3s include the opening cysteine and the closing phenylalanine or tryptophan. The order of the fields is J gene, V gene, clone size, D gene, CDR3 protein, CDR3 DNA. The D gene is left open where the match is weak. Size is omitted from some rows. Given values are once, few, many or a class for expanded clones.

TRBJ1-5 TRBV2 - TRBD1 CASKKGQGPYNQPQHF TGTGCCAGCAAAAAGGGACAGGGCCCCTACAATCAGCCCCAGCATTTT
TRBJ1-2 TRBV29-1 - - CSVEESGACGYTF TGCAGCGTTGAAGAATCGGGGGCATGTGGCTACACCTTC
TRBJ2-7 TRBV7-8 few - CASSLGGRLPYEQYF TGTGCCAGCAGCTTAGGGGGCCGTCTTCCTTACGAGCAGTACTTC
TRBJ1-5 TRBV12-3/TRBV12-4 - TRBD1 CASSPGQGVGQPQHF TGTGCCAGCAGTCCCGGACAGGGCGTAGGTCAGCCCCAGCATTTT
TRBJ1-2 TRBV7-9 - TRBD1 CASSLEGQITNYGYTF TGTGCCAGCAGCTTAGAGGGACAGATTACTAACTATGGCTACACCTTC
TRBJ1-4 TRBV4-2 - - CASSPRTVQTKKLFF TGTGCCAGCAGCCCCCGGACAGTTCAGACCAAAAAACTGTTTTTT
TRBJ1-2 TRBV6-2/TRBV6-3 - - CASSYSGRLMGGYTF TGTGCCAGCAGTTACTCGGGCAGACTTATGGGAGGCTACACCTTC
TRBJ1-1 TRBV3-1 - - CASSHGGLSTEAFF TGTGCCAGCAGCCACGGGGGGCTTAGCACTGAAGCTTTCTTT
TRBJ2-3 TRBV20-1 once - CSTRDWTSNTDTQYF TGCAGTACTAGAGATTGGACTTCGAACACAGATACGCAGTATTTT
TRBJ1-2 TRBV20-1 - - CSAPSWDENAYGYTF TGCAGTGCTCCCTCTTGGGACGAAAACGCCTATGGCTACACCTTC
TRBJ1-5 TRBV12-3/TRBV12-4 - TRBD1 CANSRGQANQPQHF TGTGCCAACAGCCGCGGACAGGCCAATCAGCCCCAGCATTTT
TRBJ2-5 TRBV9 few - CASSSGTDRAETQYF TGTGCCAGCAGCTCCGGGACGGACCGCGCAGAGACCCAGTACTTC
TRBJ2-7 TRBV7-9 - - CASSSSALGRTYEQYF TGTGCCAGCAGCTCCTCTGCCCTGGGACGGACCTACGAGCAGTACTTC
TRBJ2-3 TRBV6-5 - - CASSYSPITDTQYF TGTGCCAGCAGTTACTCGCCCATCACAGATACGCAGTATTTT
TRBJ2-3 TRBV14 few TRBD1 CASSQTGQGPDTQYF TGTGCCAGCAGCCAAACGGGACAGGGACCAGATACGCAGTATTTT
TRBJ2-5 TRBV18 - - CASLPDYYQETQYF TGTGCCAGCTTACCAGACTATTACCAAGAGACCCAGTACTTC
TRBJ1-2 TRBV20-1 many - CSARDLSAGDGYTF TGCAGTGCTAGAGATCTTTCGGCAGGTGATGGCTACACCTTC
TRBJ1-5 TRBV6-1 few - CASSEANSGRVDQPQHF TGTGCCAGCAGTGAAGCGAACAGCGGCAGGGTCGATCAGCCCCAGCATTTT
TRBJ1-5 TRBV6-6 - - CASSYGQTYSNQPQHF TGTGCCAGCAGTTACGGACAGACTTATAGCAATCAGCCCCAGCATTTT
TRBJ1-1 TRBV7-2 - TRBD1 CASSLAGRGVAEAFF TGTGCCAGCAGCTTAGCGGGCAGGGGGGTTGCTGAAGCTTTCTTT
TRBJ2-2 TRBV5-1 - - CASSLVQSLNTGELFF TGCGCCAGCAGCTTGGTACAGAGCCTAAACACCGGGGAGCTGTTTTTT
TRBJ2-3 TRBV4-2 many TRBD2 CASSQDPLAGDTDTQYF TGTGCCAGCAGCCAAGACCCCCTAGCGGGGGACACAGATACGCAGTATTTT
TRBJ1-1 TRBV7-2 few - CASSLTAINTEAFF TGTGCCAGCAGCTTAACTGCTATCAACACTGAAGCTTTCTTT
TRBJ1-1 TRBV11-2 - - CASSLEGSAAFF TGTGCCAGCAGCTTAGAGGGGTCGGCGGCTTTCTTT
TRBJ2-3 TRBV21-1 once - CASSKKPGQGPDTQYF TGTGCCAGCAGCAAGAAACCGGGACAGGGGCCAGATACGCAGTATTTT
TRBJ2-4 TRBV2 few TRBD1 CASKSGTGDENIQYF TGTGCCAGCAAATCTGGGACAGGGGACGAAAACATTCAGTACTTC
TRBJ2-1 TRBV2 - - CASSEGSGRGVQETQFF TGTGCCAGCAGTGAGGGCTCCGGCAGGGGGGTCCAAGAGACCCAGTTCTTC
TRBJ1-2 TRBV9 few TRBD1 CASSAGTGGGYGYTF TGTGCCAGCAGCGCGGGGACAGGGGGCGGTTATGGCTACACCTTC
TRBJ2-2 TRBV30 - - CAWNAQGSNTGELFF TGTGCCTGGAACGCACAGGGTTCGAACACCGGGGAGCTGTTTTTT
TRBJ1-1 TRBV2 few - CARDVRTEAFF TGTGCCAGGGACGTACGCACTGAAGCTTTCTTT
TRBJ1-2 TRBV7-2 - - CASSLRGNANYGYTF TGTGCCAGCAGCCTGCGGGGGAACGCTAACTATGGCTACACCTTC
TRBJ1-2 TRBV5-1 - - CASSLEPGGNYGYTF TGCGCCAGCAGCTTGGAACCCGGGGGTAACTATGGCTACACCTTC
TRBJ1-5 TRBV2 - - CASSESRQPQHF TGTGCCAGCAGTGAAAGTCGTCAGCCCCAGCATTTT
TRBJ2-1 TRBV2 - - CASSEASPNYDNKQFF TGTGCCAGCAGTGAAGCGTCCCCCAATTACGACAATAAGCAGTTCTTC
TRBJ2-5 TRBV29-1 - - CSVGTGMGTQYF TGCAGCGTTGGAACGGGGATGGGGACCCAGTACTTC